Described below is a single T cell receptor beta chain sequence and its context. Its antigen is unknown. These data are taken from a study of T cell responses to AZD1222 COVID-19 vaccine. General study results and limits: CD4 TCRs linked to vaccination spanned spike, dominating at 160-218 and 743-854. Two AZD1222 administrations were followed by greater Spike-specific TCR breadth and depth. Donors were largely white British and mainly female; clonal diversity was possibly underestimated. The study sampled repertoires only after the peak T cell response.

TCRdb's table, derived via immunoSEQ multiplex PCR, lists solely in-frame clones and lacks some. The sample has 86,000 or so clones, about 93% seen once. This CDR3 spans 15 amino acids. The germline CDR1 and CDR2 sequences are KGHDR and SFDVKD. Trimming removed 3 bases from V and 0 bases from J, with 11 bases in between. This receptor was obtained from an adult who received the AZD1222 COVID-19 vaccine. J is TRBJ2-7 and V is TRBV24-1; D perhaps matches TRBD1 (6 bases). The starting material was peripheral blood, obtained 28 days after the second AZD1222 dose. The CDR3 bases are TGTGCCACCAGTGATCATACGACAGGCTCCTACGAGCAGTACTTC. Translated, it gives CATSDHTTGSYEQYF.